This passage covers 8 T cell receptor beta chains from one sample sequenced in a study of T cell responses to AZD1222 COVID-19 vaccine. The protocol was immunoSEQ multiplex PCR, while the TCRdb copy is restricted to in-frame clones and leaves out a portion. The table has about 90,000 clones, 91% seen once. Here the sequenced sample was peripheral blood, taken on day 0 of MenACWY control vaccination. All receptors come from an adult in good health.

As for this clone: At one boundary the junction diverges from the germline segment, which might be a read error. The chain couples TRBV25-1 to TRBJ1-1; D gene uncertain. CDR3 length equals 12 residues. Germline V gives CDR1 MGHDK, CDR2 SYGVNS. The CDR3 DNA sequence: TGTGCCAGCAGTGGGCCCCGGGCTCTCGCTCTCTTT. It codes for CASSGPRALALF.

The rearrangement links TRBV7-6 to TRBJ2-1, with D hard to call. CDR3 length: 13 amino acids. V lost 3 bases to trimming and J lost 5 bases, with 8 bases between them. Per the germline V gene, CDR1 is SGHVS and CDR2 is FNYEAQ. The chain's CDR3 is CASSLNSDNEQFF. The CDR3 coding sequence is TGTGCCAGCAGCTTGAACAGCGACAATGAGCAGTTCTTC.

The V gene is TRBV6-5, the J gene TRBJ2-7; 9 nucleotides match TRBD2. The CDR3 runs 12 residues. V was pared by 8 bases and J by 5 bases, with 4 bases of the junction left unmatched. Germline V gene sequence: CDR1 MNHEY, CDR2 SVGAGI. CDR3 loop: CASLGTSHEQYF. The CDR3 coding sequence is TGTGCCAGCCTGGGGACTAGCCACGAGCAGTACTTC.

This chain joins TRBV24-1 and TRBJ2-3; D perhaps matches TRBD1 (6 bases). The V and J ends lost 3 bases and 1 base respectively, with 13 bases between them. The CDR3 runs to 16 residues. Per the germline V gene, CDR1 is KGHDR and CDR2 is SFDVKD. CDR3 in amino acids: CATSDIGRGGTDTQYF. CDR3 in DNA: TGTGCCACCAGTGATATCGGCAGGGGAGGCACAGATACGCAGTATTTT.

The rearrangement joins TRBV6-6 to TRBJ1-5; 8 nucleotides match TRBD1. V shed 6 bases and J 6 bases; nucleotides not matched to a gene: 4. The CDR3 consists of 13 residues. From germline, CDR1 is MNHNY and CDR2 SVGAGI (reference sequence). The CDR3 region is CASSQGAFQPQHF. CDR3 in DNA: TGTGCCAGCAGCCAGGGGGCCTTTCAGCCCCAGCATTTT.

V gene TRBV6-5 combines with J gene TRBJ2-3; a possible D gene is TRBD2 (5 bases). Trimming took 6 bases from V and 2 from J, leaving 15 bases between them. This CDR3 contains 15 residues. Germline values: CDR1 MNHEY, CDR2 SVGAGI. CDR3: CASSAGLEDTDTQYF. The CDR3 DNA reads TGTGCCAGCAGCGCCGGACTGGAAGACACAGATACGCAGTATTTT.

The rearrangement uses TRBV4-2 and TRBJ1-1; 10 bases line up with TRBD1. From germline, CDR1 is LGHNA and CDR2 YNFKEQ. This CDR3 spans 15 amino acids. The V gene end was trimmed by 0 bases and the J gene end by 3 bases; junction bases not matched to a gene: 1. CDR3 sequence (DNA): TGTGCCAGCAGCCAAGATGGACAGGGGGACACTGAAGCTTTCTTT. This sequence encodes CASSQDGQGDTEAFF.

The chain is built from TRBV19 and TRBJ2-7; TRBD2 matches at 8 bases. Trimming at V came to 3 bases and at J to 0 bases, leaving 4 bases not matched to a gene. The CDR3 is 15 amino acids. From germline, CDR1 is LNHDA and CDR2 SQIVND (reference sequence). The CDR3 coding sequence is TGTGCCAGTAGTATCCCGCGGGGGGACTCCTACGAGCAGTACTTC. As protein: CASSIPRGDSYEQYF.